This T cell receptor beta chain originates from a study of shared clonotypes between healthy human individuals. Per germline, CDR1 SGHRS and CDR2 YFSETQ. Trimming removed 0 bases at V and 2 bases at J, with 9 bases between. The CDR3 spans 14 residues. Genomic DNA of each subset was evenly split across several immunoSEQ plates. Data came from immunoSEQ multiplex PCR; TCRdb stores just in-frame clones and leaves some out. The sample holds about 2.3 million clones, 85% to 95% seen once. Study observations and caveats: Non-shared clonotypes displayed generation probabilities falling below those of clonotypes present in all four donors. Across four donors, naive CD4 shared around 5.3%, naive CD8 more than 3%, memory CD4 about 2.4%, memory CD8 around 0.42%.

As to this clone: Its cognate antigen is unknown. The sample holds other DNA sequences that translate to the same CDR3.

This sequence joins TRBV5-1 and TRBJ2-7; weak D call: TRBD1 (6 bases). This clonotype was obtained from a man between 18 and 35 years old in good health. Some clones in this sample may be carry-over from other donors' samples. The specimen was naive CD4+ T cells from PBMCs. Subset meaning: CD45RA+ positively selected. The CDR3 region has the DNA TGCGCCAGCAGCTTGGGACAGGTAGCCTACGAGCAGTACTTC. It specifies CASSLGQVAYEQYF.